This T cell receptor (beta chain) was identified in a study of T cell clones after liver transplantation (dated by TCRdb to between 2017 and 2020). With respect to the entire study: The samples were obtained from ITN030ST, a randomized trial that attempted immunosuppression withdrawal within 2 years after liver transplantation. Donor-reactive T cell clones were identified using TCRbeta sequencing after a pre-transplant mixed lymphocyte reaction and were then followed in post-transplant blood. Third party-reactive TCRbeta sequences from pre-transplant MLRs were also identified as an antigen-independent comparator for donor-reactive sequences. Three of the eight recipients were HCV-positive; the others were transplanted for non-autoimmune, non-viral indications. The subjects received no induction therapy and were kept on standard immunosuppression until randomization at 12-24 months post-transplant. Tolerance meant complete immunosuppression withdrawal for at least one year without liver enzymes rising beyond twice the upper limit of normal. Blood samples were collected pre-transplant, pre-randomization before withdrawal, and post-randomization after either full withdrawal or failed withdrawal. Of the 8 liver transplant recipients making up the studied cohort, 3 were classified as tolerant and 5 as non-tolerant. Beyond this particular receptor, the publication reports: Low numbers of available donor cells limited the measurable donor-reactive repertoire in two subjects. Conclusions were preliminary, limited by small, heterogeneous patient numbers and non-standardized post-transplant time points. A greater decline was seen for donor-reactive sequences than for third party-reactive sequences, suggesting partial antigen-specific deletion unrelated to withdrawal success. Circulating donor-reactive CD4 TCRbeta sequences fell significantly post-transplant in most of the 8 subjects, irrespective of tolerance or HCV status. Since no allograft tissue specimens were available, donor-reactive T cells may have migrated into the graft instead of being deleted. When repertoire turnover was taken into account, detection of donor-reactive sequences was significantly reduced in 7 of 8 subjects for CD4 and in 8 of 8 subjects for CD8.

Using immunoSEQ, frozen genomic DNA was subjected to high-throughput TCRbeta CDR3 sequencing, a process that included PCR amplification, mapping, bias correction and internal controls. The study's own analysis went as follows. Productive rearrangements were kept, and unique TCRbeta sequences were defined by CDR3 nucleotide sequence plus V and J gene. A sequence counted as donor-reactive only if the sequence showed at least 5-fold expansion in CFSE-low cells compared with unstimulated pre-transplant cells and had a frequency of at least 0.01%. Per-subject minimum frequency thresholds, based on the lowest-template unstimulated sample, ensured at least 90% detection power. Jensen-Shannon divergence between the top 1000 TCRbeta sequences after and before transplant was used to measure repertoire turnover. Two-sided Fisher's exact tests were used to test for changes in how often donor-reactive sequences were detected. This is the immuneACCESS table as TCRdb keeps it, with only in-frame sequences that have V and J called. A part of the clones is gone; compared with another copy, unresolved V genes explain less than half, and the rest is unexplained. The V and J calls and clone size come from that table; D and trimming were worked out from the DNA. For this sample the table gives 85,000 to 130,000 clones, of which around four fifths were detected only once. The ten largest make up around 0.94% of the sample.

In light of the paper, this sample's time point label describes: pre-transplant. Thawed unstimulated PBMCs were stained for CD3, CD4 and CD8 and FACS-sorted into CD3+CD4+ and CD3+CD8+ populations. Randomization to immunosuppression withdrawal applied to every one of the 8 studied subjects. The Qiagen DNeasy Blood and Tissue Kit was used for isolation of genomic DNA. Concerning this clone: What this receptor recognizes is not known. Per-base quality was not reported, and no clone a single base away is much larger than it.

The origin of this receptor is a human donor who received a liver transplant. The specimen was CD4+ T cells from blood, collected before liver transplant.

DNA sequence: TGTGCCAGCAGCTCAGAGGGGGCTTATGGAAACACCATATATTTT. This gives the protein CASSSEGAYGNTIYF. The V and J genes are TRBV7-9 and TRBJ1-3; TRBD1 fits 7 bases in the junction. Based on the germline V gene (reference sequence), the CDR1 and CDR2 sequences are SEHNR and FQNEAQ. Trimming removed 4 bases from V and 3 bases from J; the gene matches leave 6 bases unexplained. The CDR3 runs 15 amino acids, cysteine and phenylalanine included. The only DNA kept is the CDR3, 45 bases in frame from the first base.